This T cell receptor beta chain stems from a study of blood T cell repertoires in COVID-19. Looking at the study overall: Collection of acute and convalescent COVID-19 samples took place in the United States, Italy and Spain. PBMCs, B-cell-depleted T cells, or T cells were the source of the cDNA or gDNA that made up the material.

With 2 bases clipped from V and 2 bases from J, the junction kept 5 bases outside the gene matches. Germline V gene lookup returns CDR1 LGHDT and CDR2 YNNKEL (reference sequence). The CDR3 has 15 residues. This clone was seen once. Original handling: Amplification from reference gene primers served as the basis for estimated nucleated cell counts. Profiling relied on immunoSEQ multiplex PCR, and the TCRdb table lists in-frame clones only, not all of them. The V and J calls and clone size are taken from that table; D and trimming were inferred from the DNA. Of over 200,000 clones listed, just over 85% are singletons.

This sequence originates from a man between 18 and 35 years old with active or convalescent COVID-19. The sequenced sample consisted of peripheral blood. V usage is TRBV3-1 (or the pseudogene TRBV3-2) and J usage is TRBJ2-7; 8 bases agree with TRBD2. In DNA form, the CDR3 reads TGTGCCAGCAGCCAACTAGCGGGCCCCCCCTACGAGCAGTACTTC. Its translation: CASSQLAGPPYEQYF.